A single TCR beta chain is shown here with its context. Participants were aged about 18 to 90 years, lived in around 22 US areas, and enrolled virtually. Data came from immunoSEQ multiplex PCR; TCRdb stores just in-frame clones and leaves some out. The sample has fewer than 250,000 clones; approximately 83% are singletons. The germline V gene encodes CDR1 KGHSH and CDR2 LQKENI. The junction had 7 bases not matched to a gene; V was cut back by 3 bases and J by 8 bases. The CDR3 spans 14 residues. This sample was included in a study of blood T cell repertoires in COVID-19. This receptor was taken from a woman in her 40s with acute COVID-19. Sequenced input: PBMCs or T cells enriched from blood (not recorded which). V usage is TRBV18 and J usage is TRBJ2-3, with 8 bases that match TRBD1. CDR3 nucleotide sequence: TGTGCCAGCTCACCGGGACAGGCGCAGTCTACGCAGTATTTT. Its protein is CASSPGQAQSTQYF.